The rows below give T cell receptor beta chains drawn from one sample of a study of monozygotic twins with cystic fibrosis. Method: immunoSEQ multiplex PCR; TCRdb's copy keeps in-frame clones and lacks some. The sample has about 17,000 clones, around 97% seen once; the top ten hold approximately 0.57%. The sequencing sample was made of blood. These receptors all come from a girl aged 2 to 9 with cystic fibrosis. Each CDR3 is given with its conserved first and last residue. D genes are given only for firm matches. Expanded clones are given a class, and other clones once, few, many or no size at all.

TRBJ1-2	few	TRBV18	TRBD1	CASSPQTGPPYGYTF	TGTGCCAGCTCACCTCAGACAGGGCCCCCCTATGGCTACACCTTC
TRBJ1-2	-	TRBV5-6	-	CASSLAGASGYTF	TGTGCCAGCAGCTTGGCGGGGGCGTCGGGCTACACCTTC
TRBJ2-7	-	TRBV2	-	CASTALEQYF	TGTGCCAGCACCGCGCTCGAGCAGTACTTC
TRBJ2-7	-	TRBV5-5	-	CASSRNGGPVGYEQYF	TGTGCCAGCAGCCGGAACGGTGGGCCCGTGGGCTACGAGCAGTACTTC
TRBJ1-2	-	TRBV5-6	-	CASSFWENYGYTF	TGTGCCAGCAGCTTTTGGGAGAACTATGGCTACACCTTC
TRBJ1-1	few	TRBV6-5	TRBD1	CASSLTGWENTEAFF	TGTGCCAGCAGTCTGACAGGGTGGGAGAACACTGAAGCTTTCTTT
TRBJ1-2	-	TRBV28	-	CASSLSGNYGYTF	TGTGCCAGCAGTTTATCAGGAAACTATGGCTACACCTTC
TRBJ2-7	-	TRBV7-2	-	CASSYLGGQSSYEQYF	TGTGCCAGCAGCTACTTGGGGGGACAAAGCTCCTACGAGCAGTACTTC
TRBJ1-1	-	TRBV30	-	CAWSVARDTEAFF	TGTGCCTGGAGTGTAGCCAGGGACACTGAAGCTTTCTTT
TRBJ2-7	-	TRBV9	-	CASSATWTASYEQYF	TGTGCCAGCAGCGCCACCTGGACAGCTTCCTACGAGCAGTACTTC
TRBJ1-6	-	TRBV4-3	-	CASSQGRGTSNSPLHF	TGCGCCAGCAGCCAGGGGAGGGGGACCTCGAATTCACCCCTCCACTTT
TRBJ2-5	-	TRBV5-1	TRBD1	CASSADRGVETQYF	TGCGCCAGCAGCGCGGACAGGGGGGTCGAGACCCAGTACTTC
TRBJ2-2	-	TRBV2	-	CASTSGETNTGELFF	TGTGCCAGCACGTCAGGGGAAACGAACACCGGGGAGCTGTTTTTT
TRBJ2-7	-	TRBV7-8	TRBD2	CASSALTSGWGEQYF	TGTGCCAGCAGCGCCCTCACTAGCGGGTGGGGCGAGCAGTACTTC
TRBJ2-7	-	TRBV5-5	TRBD2	CASSLPTSGAYEQYF	TGTGCCAGCAGCCTACCTACTAGCGGGGCCTACGAGCAGTACTTC
TRBJ2-1	-	TRBV5-4	TRBD1	CASSLPGQGHNEQFF	TGTGCCAGCAGCTTACCGGGACAGGGCCACAATGAGCAGTTCTTC
TRBJ1-5	-	TRBV10-1	-	CASSISYSNQPQHF	TGCGCCAGCAGTATATCATATAGCAATCAGCCCCAGCATTTT
TRBJ2-7	-	TRBV11-3	TRBD1	CASSLDSTGGREQYF	TGTGCCAGCAGCTTAGATTCCACAGGGGGTCGCGAGCAGTACTTC
TRBJ1-5	-	TRBV30	-	CAWSPGTYSNQPQHF	TGTGCCTGGAGTCCGGGGACTTATAGCAATCAGCCCCAGCATTTT
TRBJ2-2	-	TRBV6-5	TRBD2	CASILGLAPTLELFF	TGTGCCAGCATCCTCGGACTAGCACCCACACTGGAGCTGTTTTTT
TRBJ2-5	-	TRBV28	TRBD1	CASRTGGPGQETQYF	TGTGCCAGCAGAACAGGGGGTCCGGGGCAAGAGACCCAGTACTTC
TRBJ2-1	-	TRBV15	-	CATRDNRYNEQFF	TGTGCCACCAGGGACAATCGGTACAATGAGCAGTTCTTC
TRBJ2-2	-	TRBV6-1	-	CASSEVKGVYTGELFF	TGTGCCAGCAGTGAAGTCAAGGGAGTCTACACCGGGGAGCTGTTTTTT
TRBJ2-7	-	TRBV10-2	-	CASSAAGPTYEQYF	TGCGCCAGCAGTGCCGCCGGGCCGACCTACGAGCAGTACTTC
TRBJ1-1	once	TRBV5-1	-	CASSSGVRRLAFF	TGCGCCAGCAGCTCAGGGGTACGAAGACTAGCTTTCTTT
TRBJ1-4	-	TRBV4-1	-	CASSQDRGGATNEKLFF	TGCGCCAGCAGCCAAGATCGAGGGGGAGCAACTAATGAAAAACTGTTTTTT
TRBJ2-5	-	TRBV19	TRBD1	CASAITGGQETQYF	TGTGCCAGTGCGATCACAGGGGGCCAAGAGACCCAGTACTTC
TRBJ2-2	-	TRBV7-9	-	CASSLSGPGELFF	TGTGCCAGCAGCTTATCGGGACCCGGGGAGCTGTTTTTT
TRBJ1-1	-	TRBV11-3	-	CASSRRGRVTEAFF	TGTGCCAGCAGCCGGAGGGGCCGCGTGACTGAAGCTTTCTTT
TRBJ1-5	-	TRBV6-1	-	CASSDEGRGQHF	TGTGCCAGCAGTGATGAGGGACGAGGCCAGCATTTT
TRBJ2-3	-	TRBV7-8	-	CASSLAGAGTDTQYF	TGTGCCAGCAGCTTAGCGGGGGCCGGCACAGATACGCAGTATTTT
TRBJ1-5	-	TRBV13	TRBD1	CASSLGRGRQPQHF	TGTGCCAGCAGCTTAGGCAGGGGGCGTCAGCCCCAGCATTTT
TRBJ2-2	-	TRBV19	TRBD1	CASSIQGAAGELFF	TGTGCCAGTAGTATCCAGGGGGCGGCCGGGGAGCTGTTTTTT
TRBJ2-7	-	TRBV5-1	-	CASSLAAGTTLDEQYF	TGCGCCAGCAGCTTGGCCGCGGGGACGACGTTGGACGAGCAGTACTTC
TRBJ1-1	-	TRBV6-5	-	CASSYSMYTEAFF	TGTGCCAGCAGTTACTCGATGTACACTGAAGCTTTCTTT
TRBJ2-1	-	TRBV20-1	-	CSASYNEQFF	TGCAGTGCTAGTTACAATGAGCAGTTCTTC
TRBJ1-1	once	TRBV18	TRBD1	CASSPRDRGLNTEAFF	TGTGCCAGCTCACCCAGGGACAGGGGATTGAACACTGAAGCTTTCTTT
TRBJ2-1	-	TRBV2	-	CASSEFIGAGHEQFF	TGTGCCAGCAGTGAATTTATCGGGGCCGGGCATGAGCAGTTCTTC
TRBJ1-3	-	TRBV15	TRBD1	CATSREAWTGIGNTIYF	TGTGCCACCAGCAGGGAGGCCTGGACAGGGATCGGAAACACCATATATTTT